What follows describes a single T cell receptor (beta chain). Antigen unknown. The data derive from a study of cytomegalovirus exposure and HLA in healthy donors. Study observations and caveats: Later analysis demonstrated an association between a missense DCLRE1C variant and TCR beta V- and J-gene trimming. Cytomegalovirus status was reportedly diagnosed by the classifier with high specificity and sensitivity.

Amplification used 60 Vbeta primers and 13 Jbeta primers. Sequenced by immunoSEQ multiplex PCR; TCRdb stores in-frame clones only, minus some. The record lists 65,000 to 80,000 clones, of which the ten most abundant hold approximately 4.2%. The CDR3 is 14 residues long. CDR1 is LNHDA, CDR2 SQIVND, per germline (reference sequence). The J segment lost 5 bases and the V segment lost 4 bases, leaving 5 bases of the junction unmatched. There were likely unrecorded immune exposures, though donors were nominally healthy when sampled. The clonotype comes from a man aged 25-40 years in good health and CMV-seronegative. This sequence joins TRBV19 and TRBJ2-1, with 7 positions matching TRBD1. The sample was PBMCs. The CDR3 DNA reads TGTGCCAGTAGTAACTGGACAGGCAACAATGAGCAGTTCTTC. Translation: CASSNWTGNNEQFF.